The rows below give T cell receptor beta chains drawn from one sample of a study of OX40 agonist ivuxolimab in advanced cancers. Here immunoSEQ multiplex PCR was the method, and the copy in TCRdb shows in-frame clones only, minus some. The data hold about 69,000 clones, with 90% observed a single time. The sample was CD4+ or CD8+ T cells sorted from blood, taken in a trial of the OX40 agonist ivuxolimab. All receptors come from an adult with an advanced solid tumor such as melanoma, head and neck, liver or kidney cancer. Both conserved end residues are trimmed from each CDR3.

TRBV2	ASWDRGSTDTQY
TRBV4-3	ASSQGGGAGELF
TRBV4-2	ASSQAGSNQPQH
TRBV7-2	ASSYDRLETQY
TRBV19	ASSSTLEAF
TRBV4-1	ASSQPPNPGTVINEQF
TRBV9	ASSPRIPPYNEQF
TRBV5-6	ASSFGETQY
TRBV18	ASSLTSGSLETQY
TRBV20-1	SASADTQY
TRBV6-6	ASSLSGGHSYEQY
TRBV6-1	ASSGPQGGYSYEQY
TRBV19	ASSLAGGPSETQY
TRBV18	TSSALAGGGETQY
TRBV11-3	ASSLTPYEQY
TRBV20-1	RTTGSDEQY
TRBV6-5	ASSYSRGLETQY
TRBV10-3	AIRGPLAETTQY
TRBV28	ASRLSLGEQY
TRBV4-1	ASSPGQGAGANVLT
TRBV5-4	ASSFNPENTGELF
TRBV29-1	SVAPTSGRIETQY
TRBV4-2	ASSRGSGANVLT
TRBV10-2	ASQTGKNTEAF
TRBV2	ASRWNTDTQY
TRBV6-1	AEGDTYEQY
TRBV18	ASSPEETQY
TRBV5-4	ASRRDNSQETQY
TRBV6-6	ASSGQKNEKLF
TRBV7-9	ASSSRRGHVLFEQY
TRBV7-9	ASTYGTATYEQY
TRBV5-1	ASSETSINEQF
TRBV6-5	ASCRSGRGSYEQY
TRBV11-1	ASSWDYNEQF
TRBV5-8	ASRLERNTEAF
TRBV5-6	AGSSGGAQLSYEQY
TRBV28	ASGFAGDSYEQF
TRBV28	ARLPPRDRGTDTQY
TRBV7-9	ASSSSWTTNEQF
TRBV28	ASSLSRPHYGYT
TRBV11-2	ASRSTDRDTQY
TRBV7-9	ASSYRDTSFAYGYT
TRBV5-1	ASGGGLNTGELF
TRBV11-2	ASSQDRALGYT
TRBV6-6	ASSYRFGASYEQY
TRBV4-2	ASSQDPDRLYEQY
TRBV28	ASSIGGASGTWEQY
TRBV5-4	ASSPLGKGYGYT
TRBV6-1	ASSELASWVSGNTIY
TRBV7-2	ASSLGISGVYEQY
TRBV9	ASSAGSLGEQF
TRBV7-8	ASSPSTGETQY
TRBV27	ASLEAGLYNEQF
TRBV6-1	ASKIVSRNQPQH